This T cell receptor beta chain emerged from a study of blood T cell repertoires in COVID-19. The J segment lost 0 bases and the V segment lost 3 bases, leaving 3 bases of the junction unmatched. This CDR3 comprises 15 residues. Germline CDR1 SNHLY, CDR2 FYNNEI. The assay was immunoSEQ multiplex PCR, and TCRdb's table has in-frame clones only and misses some. The sample records roughly 120,000 clones, 86% being singletons. The specimen sequenced was peripheral blood. This TCR was sampled from a man between 35 and 55 years old with acute or convalescent COVID-19. This chain links TRBV2 with TRBJ2-7; TRBD2 matches 9 bases. CDR3 region: CASSEGSGSSYEQYF. Here the CDR3 DNA reads TGTGCCAGCAGTGAGGGTAGCGGGAGCTCCTACGAGCAGTACTTC.